Detailed here is one T cell receptor beta chain. The target antigen is unknown. These data are taken from a study of brain T cells in children with intractable seizures. Whole-study results and caveats: Patients' HCMV serostatus was unknown; virus specificity rests on CDR3 similarity alone. Clones missing pre-surgery may reflect undersampling of that blood sample.

The ends were cut back, 1 base at V and 3 bases at J, with 4 bases in the middle. Germline-derived CDR1 and CDR2 are SGHRS and YFSETQ. There are 12 residues in the CDR3. Surgery cases with the highest brain T cell transcript signatures were chosen for sequencing. Before surgery, patients took at least one anti-epileptic drug. Repertoires were generated with immunoSEQ multiplex PCR, while TCRdb's copy carries only in-frame clones and drops some. The sample shows roughly 120,000 clones, 85% to 95% of them seen only once. The sequenced sample was peripheral blood, obtained at surgery. The chain couples TRBV5-1 to TRBJ2-5; D not resolved. This receptor was obtained from a boy in the first two years of life with hemimegalencephaly and intractable seizures. This CDR3 reads CASSLPEETQYF. The CDR3 DNA reads TGCGCCAGCAGCTTGCCGGAAGAGACCCAGTACTTC.